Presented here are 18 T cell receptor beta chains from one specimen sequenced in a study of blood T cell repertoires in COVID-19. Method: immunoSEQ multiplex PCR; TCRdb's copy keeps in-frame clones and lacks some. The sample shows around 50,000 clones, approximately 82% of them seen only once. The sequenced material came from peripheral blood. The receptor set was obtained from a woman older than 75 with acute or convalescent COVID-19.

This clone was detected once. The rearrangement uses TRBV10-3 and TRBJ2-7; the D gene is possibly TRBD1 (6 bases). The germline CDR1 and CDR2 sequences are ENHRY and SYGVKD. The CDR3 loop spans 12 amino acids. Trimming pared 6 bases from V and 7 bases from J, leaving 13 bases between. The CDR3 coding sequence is TGTGCCATCAGACAGGCCCAGGGGGAGCAGTACTTC. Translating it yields CAIRQAQGEQYF.

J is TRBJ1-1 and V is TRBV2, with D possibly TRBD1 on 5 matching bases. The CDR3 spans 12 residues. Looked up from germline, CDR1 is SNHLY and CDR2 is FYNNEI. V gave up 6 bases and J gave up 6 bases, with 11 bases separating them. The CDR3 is CASRPDSPEAFF. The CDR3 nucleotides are TGTGCCAGCAGGCCAGACAGTCCTGAAGCTTTCTTT.

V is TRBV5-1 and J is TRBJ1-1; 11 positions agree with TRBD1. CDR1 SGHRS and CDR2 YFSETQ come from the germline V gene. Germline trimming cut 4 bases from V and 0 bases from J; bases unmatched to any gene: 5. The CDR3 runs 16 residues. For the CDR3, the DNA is TGCGCCAGCAGCACGGACAGGGGGCGCGTGAACACTGAAGCTTTCTTT. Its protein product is CASSTDRGRVNTEAFF. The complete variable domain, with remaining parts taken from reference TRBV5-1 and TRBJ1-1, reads KAGVTQTPRYLIKTRGQQVTLSCSPISGHRSVSWYQQTPGQGLQFLFEYFSETQRNKGNFPGRFSGRQFSNSRSEMNVSTLELGDSALYLCASSTDRGRVNTEAFFGQGTRLTVV.

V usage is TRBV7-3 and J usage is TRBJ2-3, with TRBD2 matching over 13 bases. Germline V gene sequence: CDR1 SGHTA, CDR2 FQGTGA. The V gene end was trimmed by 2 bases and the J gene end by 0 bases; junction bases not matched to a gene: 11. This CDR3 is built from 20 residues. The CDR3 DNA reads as TGTGCCAGCAGCTTAGCCCCGACTAGCGGGAGGATTTCTAGCACAGATACGCAGTATTTT. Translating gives CASSLAPTSGRISSTDTQYF.

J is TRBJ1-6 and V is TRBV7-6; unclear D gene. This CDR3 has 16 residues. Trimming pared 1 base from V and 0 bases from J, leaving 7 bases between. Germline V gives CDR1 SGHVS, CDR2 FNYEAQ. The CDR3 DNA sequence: TGTGCCAGCAGCTTAGTGCCGGGCTCCTATAATTCACCCCTCCACTTT. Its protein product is CASSLVPGSYNSPLHF.

CDR3 sequence reads: CASSLTVSYGYTF. As DNA, the CDR3 is TGTGCCAGCAGTTTGACTGTCTCGTATGGCTACACCTTC. V usage is TRBV28 and J usage is TRBJ1-2; D ambiguous. The V and J ends lost 3 bases and 5 bases respectively, with 10 bases between them. Germline V CDR1 and CDR2: MDHEN, SYDVKM. The CDR3 loop spans 13 amino acids.

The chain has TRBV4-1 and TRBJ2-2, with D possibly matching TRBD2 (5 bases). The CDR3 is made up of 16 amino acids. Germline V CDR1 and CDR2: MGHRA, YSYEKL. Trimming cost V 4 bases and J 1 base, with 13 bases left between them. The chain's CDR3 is CASSPIIGENTGELFF. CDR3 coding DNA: TGCGCCAGCAGCCCGATCATCGGGGAGAACACCGGGGAGCTGTTTTTT.

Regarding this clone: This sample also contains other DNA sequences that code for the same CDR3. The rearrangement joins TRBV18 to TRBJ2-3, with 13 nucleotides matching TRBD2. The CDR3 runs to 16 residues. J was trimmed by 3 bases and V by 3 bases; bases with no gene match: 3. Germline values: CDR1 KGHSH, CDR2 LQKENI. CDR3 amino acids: CASSPETSGGTDTQYF. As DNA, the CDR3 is TGTGCCAGCTCACCTGAGACTAGCGGGGGGACAGATACGCAGTATTTT.

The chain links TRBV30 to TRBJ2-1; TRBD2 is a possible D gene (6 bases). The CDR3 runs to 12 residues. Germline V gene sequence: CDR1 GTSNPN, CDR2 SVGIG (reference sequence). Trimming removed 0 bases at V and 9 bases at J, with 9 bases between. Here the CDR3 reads CAWSVLASEQFF. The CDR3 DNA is TGTGCCTGGAGTGTACTAGCAAGTGAGCAGTTCTTC.

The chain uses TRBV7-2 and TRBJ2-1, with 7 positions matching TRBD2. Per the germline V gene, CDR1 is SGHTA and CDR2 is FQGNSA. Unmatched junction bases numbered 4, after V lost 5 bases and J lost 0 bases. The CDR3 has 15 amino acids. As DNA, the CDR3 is TGTGCCAGCAGCCAATCTAGCGGCTCCTACAATGAGCAGTTCTTC. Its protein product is CASSQSSGSYNEQFF.

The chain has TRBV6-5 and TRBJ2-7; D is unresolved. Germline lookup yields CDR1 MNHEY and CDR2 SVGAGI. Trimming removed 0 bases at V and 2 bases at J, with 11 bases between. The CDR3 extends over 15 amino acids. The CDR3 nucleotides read TGTGCCAGCAGTTACTCGTACAACCCGACCTACGAGCAGTACTTC. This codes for CASSYSYNPTYEQYF.

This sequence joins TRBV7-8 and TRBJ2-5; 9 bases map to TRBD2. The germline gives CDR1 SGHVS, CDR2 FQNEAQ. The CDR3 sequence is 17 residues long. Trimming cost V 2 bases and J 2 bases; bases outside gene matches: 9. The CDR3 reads CASSLLEAGGVQETQYF. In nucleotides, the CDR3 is TGTGCCAGCAGCTTACTTGAAGCGGGGGGTGTGCAAGAGACCCAGTACTTC.

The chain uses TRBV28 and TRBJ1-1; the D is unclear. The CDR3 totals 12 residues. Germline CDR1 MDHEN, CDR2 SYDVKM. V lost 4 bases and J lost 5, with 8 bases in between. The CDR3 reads CASSYGVTEAFF. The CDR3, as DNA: TGTGCCAGCAGTTACGGGGTTACTGAAGCTTTCTTT. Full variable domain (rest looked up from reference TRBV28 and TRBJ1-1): DVKVTQSSRYLVKRTGEKVFLECVQDMDHENMFWYRQDPGLGLRLIYFSYDVKMKEKGDIPEGYSVSREKKERFSLILESASTNQTSMYLCASSYGVTEAFFGQGTRLTVV.

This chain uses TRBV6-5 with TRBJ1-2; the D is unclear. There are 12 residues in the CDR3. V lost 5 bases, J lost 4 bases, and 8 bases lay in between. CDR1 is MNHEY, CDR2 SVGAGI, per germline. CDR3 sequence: CASSLQRYGYTF. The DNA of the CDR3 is TGTGCCAGCAGTCTGCAGCGCTATGGCTACACCTTC.

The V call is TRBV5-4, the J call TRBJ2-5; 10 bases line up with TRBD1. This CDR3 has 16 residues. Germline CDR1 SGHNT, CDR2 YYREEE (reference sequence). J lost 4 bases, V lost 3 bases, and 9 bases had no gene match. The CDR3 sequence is CASSSPGQGPGETQYF. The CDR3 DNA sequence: TGTGCCAGCAGCTCGCCGGGACAGGGGCCGGGAGAGACCCAGTACTTC.

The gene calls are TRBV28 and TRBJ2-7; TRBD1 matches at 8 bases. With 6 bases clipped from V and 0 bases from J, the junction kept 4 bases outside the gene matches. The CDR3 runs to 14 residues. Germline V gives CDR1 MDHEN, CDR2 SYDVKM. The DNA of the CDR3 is TGTGCCAGCAGGCGACAGGGGCACTCCTACGAGCAGTACTTC. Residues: CASRRQGHSYEQYF.

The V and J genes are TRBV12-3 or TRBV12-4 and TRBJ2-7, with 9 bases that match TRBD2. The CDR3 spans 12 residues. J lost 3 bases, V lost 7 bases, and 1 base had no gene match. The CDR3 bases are TGTGCCAGCAAGACTAGCGGCTACGAGCAGTACTTC. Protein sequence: CASKTSGYEQYF.

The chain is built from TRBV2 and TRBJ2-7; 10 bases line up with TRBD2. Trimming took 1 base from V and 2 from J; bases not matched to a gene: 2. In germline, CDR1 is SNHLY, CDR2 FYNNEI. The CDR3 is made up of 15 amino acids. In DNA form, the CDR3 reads TGTGCCAGCAGTGAAGAAAGCGGGAGGGCCTACGAGCAGTACTTC. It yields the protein CASSEESGRAYEQYF.